The present T cell receptor beta chain was sequenced within a study of PD-L1 blockade in urothelial cancer (dated by TCRdb to the late 2010s). Turning to the overall study: Therapy was started in the mid-2010s for all patients, and atezolizumab 1,200 mg was administered intravenously every 3 weeks. About 85% of the roughly 29 patients were males with bladder-origin urothelial cancer, and about 60% of the 29 reported a prior smoking history. Patients had an ECOG performance status of 0 or 1 and had received between 0 and 3 prior chemotherapy regimens. Blood samples were analyzed 3 weeks after the start of treatment (second dose) and 6 weeks after the start of treatment. Blood samples gave median yields of approximately 130,000 T cells and 80,000 or so unique TCRs, along with a median clonality of approximately 0.084. The study was an exploratory multi-omic analysis of somatic, immune and clinical correlates of response to PD-L1 blockade with atezolizumab in urothelial cancer. Pretreatment tumor samples, along with matched peripheral blood serially collected before and after atezolizumab treatment, were subjected to TCR sequencing. Progression-free survival longer than 6 months counted as durable clinical benefit, and TCR features were additionally tested against both progression-free and overall survival. Whole exome sequencing and RNA sequencing of pretreatment tumors were performed alongside TCR sequencing in the same patients. Durable clinical benefit was achieved by nine patients and was not achieved by 20 patients. Pretreatment blood TCR-seq was available for about 27 patients, at least one posttreatment blood collection was obtained for around 24 patients, and tumor TCR-seq was available for around 24 patients. General conclusions and limits of the study: At 3 weeks after the start of treatment, tumor-associated TCR clones in peripheral blood had expanded more in patients with durable benefit (n of about 20, p = 0.022). Because of the small sample size (n of about 30) and the many exploratory analyses performed, the results are intended to be regarded as hypothesis-generating. Improved progression-free and overall survival was found to be associated with pretreatment peripheral blood TCR clonality below the median.

Synthetic TCR analog templates were spiked into each PCR to estimate absolute template abundance from read counts. The immunoSEQ assay was used to amplify TCRbeta CDR3 regions from genomic DNA with bias-controlled V and J gene primers. Sequencing of rearranged TCRbeta segments was done at approximately 20X coverage. On the study's bioinformatics: Clustering was used to correct sequencing errors, and CDR3s were annotated against IMGT to assign V, D and J genes. Downstream analyses used only productive TCRbeta rearrangements, leaving out any out-of-frame or stop-codon sequences. To compute clonality, Shannon entropy was normalized by the log of the number of unique productive sequences and then subtracted from one. Fisher's exact test with Benjamini-Hochberg correction, at a threshold of adjusted p below 0.01, was used to find clones that differed between time points or between blood and tumor. This is the immuneACCESS table as TCRdb keeps it, with only in-frame sequences that have V and J called. A part of the clones is gone; compared with another copy, unresolved V genes explain less than half, and the rest is unexplained. The D gene and trimming were derived from the DNA, and the V and J assignments and clone size from that table. This sample gives about 50,000 clones in total; roughly nine tenths of them show up just once. In total, the top ten clones hold about 8% of the sample.

To note about this clone: It has no known antigen specificity. No much larger clone is present one base from it, and per-base qualities are unavailable.

CDR3 length: 15 amino acids, cysteine to phenylalanine. The sequence is cut down to CDR3 DNA, 45 bases in frame from base 1. Compared with germline, V lacks 1 base and J lacks 3 bases; bases without a gene match: 3. The germline V gene yields SGHTA for CDR1 and FQGNSA for CDR2. A total of about 31 patients with locally advanced or metastatic urothelial carcinoma, treated at Memorial Sloan Kettering on a trial protocol, made up the cohort. Peripheral blood mononuclear cells were collected pretreatment and during treatment, with between 1 and 8 total time points obtained per patient. The Qiagen DNeasy Blood extraction kit was used to purify genomic DNA from total PBMCs and from tumor samples. PBMCs were collected pretreatment and during treatment, and were isolated and stored as previously described.

This receptor was taken from a man aged 55 to 69 with urothelial cancer. This chain is built from TRBV7-2 and TRBJ2-7, with 10 middle bases fitting TRBD2. The sequencing used PBMCs, collected around atezolizumab (anti-PD-L1) treatment. The CDR3 loop reads CASSLGLAGVYEQYF. The base sequence is TGTGCCAGCAGCTTAGGTCTAGCGGGGGTCTACGAGCAGTACTTC.